Described below is a single T cell receptor beta chain sequence and its context. TCRdb keeps only in-frame clones here, not all; method: immunoSEQ multiplex PCR. The table lists about 140,000 clones, 80% to 95% of them singletons, with around 11% in the top ten. The data are from a study of control samples from healthy donors and cancer patients. The CDR3 runs 14 residues. Between the trimmed V and J ends, which lost 2 bases and 3 bases, there was a span of 8 bases. Germline V gene data show CDR1 as SEHNR and CDR2 as FQNEAQ (reference sequence). Material: blood. The chain carries TRBV7-9 and TRBJ1-3, with D tentatively TRBD1 (5 bases). The clonotype was recovered from a man aged 25-45 years in good health. The CDR3 spells CASSLQGDGNTIYF. CDR3 sequence (DNA): TGTGCCAGCAGCTTACAAGGGGATGGAAACACCATATATTTT.